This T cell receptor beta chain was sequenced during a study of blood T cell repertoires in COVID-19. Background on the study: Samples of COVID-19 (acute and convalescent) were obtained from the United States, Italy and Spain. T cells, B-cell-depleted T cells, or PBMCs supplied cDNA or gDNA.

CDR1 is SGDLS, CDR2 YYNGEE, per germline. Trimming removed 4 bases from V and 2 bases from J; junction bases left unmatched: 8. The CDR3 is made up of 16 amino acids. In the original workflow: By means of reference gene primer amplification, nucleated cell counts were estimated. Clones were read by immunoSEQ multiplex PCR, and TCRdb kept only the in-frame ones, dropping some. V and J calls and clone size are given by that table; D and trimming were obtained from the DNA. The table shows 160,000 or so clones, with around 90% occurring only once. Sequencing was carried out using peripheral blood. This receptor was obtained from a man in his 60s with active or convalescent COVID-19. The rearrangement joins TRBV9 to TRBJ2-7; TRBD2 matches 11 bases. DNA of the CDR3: TGTGCCAGCAGCCATAGCGGGAGGGCCAGGACCTACGAGCAGTACTTC. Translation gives CASSHSGRARTYEQYF.